The 26 T cell receptor beta chains listed next were all sequenced from one sample in a study of spatial heterogeneity in lung cancer. The time point here: blood at routine non-recurrence follow-up after resection. TCRdb re-called the 5' RACE reads through MiXCR, storing one row per CDR3 protein. Among 50,000 or so distinct CDR3 sequences, about 10% were seen once, and the ten largest hold more than 25%. Sequencing was performed on PBMCs, taken at follow-up. All receptors come from a male donor with early-stage non-small cell lung cancer.

This clonotype was counted ten times or more. The V and J genes are TRBV15 and TRBJ1-4; D is undetermined. Trimming took off 1 base at V and 8 bases at J, with 8 bases between the two ends. The CDR3 has 13 amino acids. The germline V gene has CDR1 LNHNV and CDR2 YYDKDF (reference sequence). For the CDR3, the DNA is TGTGCCACCAGCAGAGGAGGGCGCGAAAAACTGTTTTTT. This codes for CATSRGGREKLFF. The full variable domain, completed using reference TRBV15 and TRBJ1-4, is DAMVIQNPRYQVTQFGKPVTLSCSQTLNHNVMYWYQQKSSQAPKLLFHYYDKDFNNEADTPDNFQSRRPNTSFCFLDIRSPGLGDTAMYLCATSRGGREKLFFGSGTQLSVL.

This clonotype was found many times. The chain joins TRBV7-2 to TRBJ2-1; 8 bases match TRBD1. J lost 1 base, V lost 8 bases, and 19 bases had no gene match. The CDR3 is made up of 19 amino acids. Germline values: CDR1 SGHTA, CDR2 FQGNSA. CDR3 in amino acids: CASGVPARSGTGSYNEQFF. CDR3 sequence (DNA): TGTGCCAGCGGGGTACCCGCAAGGTCCGGGACAGGTTCCTACAATGAGCAGTTCTTC.

The gene calls are TRBV19 and TRBJ2-4; D is possibly TRBD2 (5 bases). V was shortened by 5 bases and J by 9 bases, with 14 bases between the two germline ends. Looked up from germline, CDR1 is LNHDA and CDR2 is SQIVND (reference sequence). This CDR3 spans 13 amino acids. DNA of the CDR3: TGTGCCAGTAGTGCGAGGACTGTCTCCATTCAGTACTTC. This codes for CASSARTVSIQYF.

This clonotype has ten or more counts. The rearrangement joins TRBV7-9 to TRBJ1-5; D gene unclear. Germline lookup yields CDR1 SEHNR and CDR2 FQNEAQ (reference sequence). This CDR3 has 14 residues. The V end was cut by 5 bases, the J end by 4 bases, with 12 bases between. CDR3 in amino acids: CASSLDGNNQPQHF. Here the CDR3 DNA reads TGTGCCAGCAGCCTTGACGGAAATAATCAGCCCCAGCATTTT.

This clonotype was recorded at least ten times. The chain employs TRBV20-1 and TRBJ2-2; D remains ambiguous. Between the trimmed V and J ends, which lost 1 base and 7 bases, there was a span of 7 bases. This CDR3 region has 12 residues. Germline V gene sequence: CDR1 DFQATT, CDR2 SNEGSKA (reference sequence). The CDR3 protein is CSARGDNGELFF. The DNA for the CDR3 is TGCAGTGCTAGAGGAGATAACGGGGAGCTGTTTTTT.

In its sample, this clonotype was seen many times. The CDR3 spells CASSQDSQGALDEQFF. DNA for the CDR3: TGCGCCAGCAGCCAAGATTCCCAGGGGGCATTAGATGAGCAGTTCTTC. This chain connects TRBV4-3 to TRBJ2-1, with 8 bases that match TRBD1. CDR1 and CDR2 from the germline V gene are LGHNA and YSLEER. The CDR3 has 16 amino acids. The V gene end was trimmed by 0 bases and the J gene end by 8 bases; junction bases not matched to a gene: 9.

This clonotype was recorded many times. The chain has TRBV11-1 and TRBJ2-1; 10 bases align to TRBD2. CDR1 and CDR2 from the germline V gene are SGHAT and FQDESV (reference sequence). This CDR3 is built from 15 residues. V lost 5 bases to trimming and J lost 8 bases; unmatched junction nucleotides: 9. The DNA for the CDR3 is TGTGCCAGCAGCCTGAGCGGGGGGGCTAGGGATGAGCAGTTCTTC. It specifies CASSLSGGARDEQFF.

This clonotype has a handful of counts. The gene calls are TRBV3-1 and TRBJ2-3; possible D gene TRBD1, 6 bases. CDR3 length: 18 amino acids. The V and J ends lost 2 bases and 4 bases respectively, with 22 bases between them. Germline CDR1 is LGHDT and CDR2 is YNNKEL (reference sequence). The CDR3 loop reads CASSQSWKQGSPSDTQYF. The CDR3 bases are TGTGCCAGCAGCCAAAGCTGGAAACAGGGAAGTCCCTCAGATACGCAGTATTTT.

The chain uses TRBV6-2 or TRBV6-3 and TRBJ1-2, with TRBD1 matching 10 bases. Per the germline V gene, CDR1 is MNHEY and CDR2 is SVGEGT. V was pared by 5 bases and J by 2 bases, with 11 bases of the junction left unmatched. This CDR3 region has 17 residues. CDR3 coding DNA: TGTGCCAGCAGTACCCCCGGGACAGGGGTTCGAAACTATGGCTACACCTTC. Translated: CASSTPGTGVRNYGYTF.

The chain combines TRBV20-1 with TRBJ2-4, with D maybe TRBD2 (5 bases). Germline V CDR1 and CDR2: DFQATT, SNEGSKA (reference sequence). This CDR3 contains 14 residues. The germline V and J ends were trimmed by 6 bases and 2 bases, with 14 bases remaining between them. The CDR3 bases are TGCAGTGCCCAGGACGGGGTAACCAAAAACATTCAGTACTTC. Amino acid sequence: CSAQDGVTKNIQYF.

This chain uses TRBV5-4 with TRBJ1-1; 10 positions match TRBD1. In germline, CDR1 is SGHNT, CDR2 YYREEE (reference sequence). This CDR3 comprises 17 residues. Unmatched junction bases numbered 10, after V lost 4 bases and J lost 1 base. CDR3 region: CASSAGDRGGGNTEAFF. The CDR3 nucleotides are TGTGCCAGCAGCGCGGGGGACAGGGGAGGAGGGAACACTGAAGCTTTCTTT.

This clonotype appeared many times. The gene calls are TRBV6-5 and TRBJ2-1; D might be TRBD2 (5 bases). Germline values: CDR1 MNHEY, CDR2 SVGAGI. The CDR3 contains 14 residues. The V gene lost 6 bases and the J gene lost 6 bases, with 15 bases spanning the gap. CDR3 in DNA: TGTGCCAGCAGACTTACTAGAATCCCCAATGAGCAGTTCTTC. It yields the protein CASRLTRIPNEQFF.

The genes are TRBV7-2 and TRBJ2-2; 11 bases match TRBD2. The CDR3 has 17 amino acids. J was trimmed by 6 bases and V by 1 base; bases with no gene match: 7. Germline V gene data show CDR1 as SGHTA and CDR2 as FQGNSA. The CDR3 nucleotides read TGTGCCAGCAGCTTAGTCTCCCTAGCGGGAGGTGCCGGGGAGCTGTTTTTT. It encodes CASSLVSLAGGAGELFF.

This clonotype was picked up a small number of times. The V and J genes are TRBV25-1 and TRBJ2-3; D perhaps matches TRBD2 (6 bases). CDR3 length: 15 residues. The V end was cut by 3 bases, the J end by 0 bases, with 10 bases between. Germline V gives CDR1 MGHDK, CDR2 SYGVNS. CDR3 loop: CASSDAGYSTDTQYF. In DNA form, the CDR3 reads TGTGCCAGCAGTGACGCGGGGTACAGCACAGATACGCAGTATTTT.

The sample holds many counts of this clonotype. The chain joins TRBV5-6 to TRBJ1-1, with D maybe TRBD1 (5 bases). V dropped 1 base and J dropped 1 base, with 14 bases sitting between them. The germline CDR1 and CDR2 sequences are SGHDT and YYEEEE. The CDR3 runs 16 residues. CDR3 sequence reads: CASSLSRGLRNTEAFF. CDR3 nucleotide sequence: TGTGCCAGCAGCTTGAGTAGGGGCCTGAGGAACACTGAAGCTTTCTTT.

This clonotype came up many times. The chain recombines TRBV11-2 with TRBJ2-7; 11 nucleotides align to TRBD2. V dropped 3 bases and J dropped 2; count of bases not matched to a gene: 9. The CDR3 is made up of 17 amino acids. Germline V gene data show CDR1 as SGHAT and CDR2 as FQNNGV. The CDR3 protein is CASSFNRLAGWAYEQYF. The CDR3 DNA reads as TGTGCCAGCAGCTTTAACAGACTAGCGGGATGGGCCTACGAGCAGTACTTC.

At least ten counts were recorded for this clonotype. The chain is built from TRBV7-2 and TRBJ2-4; D ambiguous. This CDR3 region has 18 residues. Trimming removed 1 base at V and 6 bases at J, with 22 bases between. Germline V gene sequence: CDR1 SGHTA, CDR2 FQGNSA. The CDR3 sequence is CASSLDSVTPGVRNIQYF. Here the CDR3 DNA reads TGTGCCAGCAGCTTAGACTCCGTAACCCCCGGTGTCAGAAACATTCAGTACTTC. The whole variable domain, remainder taken from reference TRBV7-2 and TRBJ2-4, is GAGVSQSPSNKVTEKGKDVELRCDPISGHTALYWYRQSLGQGLEFLIYFQGNSAPDKSGLPSDRFSAERTGGSVSTLTIQRTQQEDSAVYLCASSLDSVTPGVRNIQYFGAGTRLSVL.

In its sample, this clonotype was seen many times. The chain links TRBV7-2 to TRBJ1-2; TRBD1 might be the D (5 bases). Germline CDR1 reads SGHTA; CDR2 reads FQGNSA. The CDR3 is 18 amino acids. Trimming took off 5 bases at V and 4 bases at J, with 26 bases between the two ends. The CDR3 loop reads CASSLRTGEGVLVYGYTF. CDR3 nucleotides: TGTGCCAGCAGCCTCAGGACCGGTGAAGGGGTTCTTGTCTATGGCTACACCTTC.

Many counts were recorded for this clonotype. V is TRBV28 and J is TRBJ2-5; no firm D call. The V and J ends lost 2 bases and 0 bases respectively, with 4 bases between them. The length of the CDR3 is 13 residues. Germline CDR1 is MDHEN and CDR2 is SYDVKM. The CDR3 loop is CASSLMYQETQYF. The CDR3 nucleotides are TGTGCCAGCAGTTTAATGTACCAAGAGACCCAGTACTTC.

The rearrangement joins TRBV7-8 to TRBJ1-5, with 7 bases identical to TRBD1. Germline-derived CDR1 and CDR2 are SGHVS and FQNEAQ. The CDR3 runs 15 residues. V dropped 5 bases and J dropped 7; count of bases not matched to a gene: 11. CDR3 residues: CASSPRTGLLQPQHF. For the CDR3, the DNA is TGTGCCAGCAGCCCAAGGACAGGTCTTCTCCAGCCCCAGCATTTT.

Ten or more counts support this clonotype. The J gene is TRBJ2-7, the V gene TRBV20-1; 10 nucleotides match TRBD2. With 3 bases clipped from V and 3 bases from J, the junction kept 2 bases outside the gene matches. Germline V CDR1 and CDR2: DFQATT, SNEGSKA (reference sequence). The CDR3 loop spans 13 amino acids. The CDR3 sequence is CSASGLADYEQYF. The DNA for the CDR3 is TGCAGTGCTAGCGGACTAGCGGACTACGAGCAGTACTTC.

The chain links TRBV12-3 or TRBV12-4 to TRBJ1-5, with TRBD1 matching 9 bases. The CDR3 has 14 residues. Trimming removed 5 bases from V and 2 bases from J; junction bases left unmatched: 1. Written as DNA, the CDR3 is TGTGCCAGCAGTACAGGGGGCGGCAATCAGCCCCAGCATTTT. It specifies CASSTGGGNQPQHF.

This clonotype was counted between two and nine times. The gene calls are TRBV6-5 and TRBJ2-3; D unresolved. The CDR3 is 16 amino acids. Trimming left V 0 bases short and J 7 bases short, with 17 bases between. Germline loops: CDR1 MNHEY, CDR2 SVGAGI. The CDR3: CASSYSARESRNTQYF. The CDR3 region has the DNA TGTGCCAGCAGTTACTCGGCACGAGAATCGAGAAATACGCAGTATTTT.

The CDR3, as DNA: TGTGCCAGCAGACCCGGGAGGTTTGCGAACACCGGGGAGCTGTTTTTT. Translated: CASRPGRFANTGELFF. The chain links TRBV11-1 to TRBJ2-2; 7 bases are shared with TRBD2. Germline V CDR1 and CDR2: SGHAT, FQDESV (reference sequence). This CDR3 spans 16 amino acids. With V trimmed by 6 bases and J by 0 bases, 7 bases remained unmatched. Variable domain in full (rest from reference TRBV11-1 and TRBJ2-2): EAEVAQSPRYKITEKSQAVAFWCDPISGHATLYWYRQILGQGPELLVQFQDESVVDDSQLPKDRFSAERLKGVDSTLKIQPAELGDSAMYLCASRPGRFANTGELFFGEGSRLTVL.

Ten or more counts support this clonotype. The CDR3 region is CASSISGTITGELFF. CDR3 nucleotide sequence: TGTGCCAGTAGTATTTCCGGGACAATTACCGGGGAGCTGTTTTTT. The rearrangement uses TRBV19 and TRBJ2-2; D possibly corresponds to TRBD1 (6 bases). The CDR3 runs to 15 residues. Germline CDR1 and CDR2: LNHDA and SQIVND (reference sequence). V dropped 3 bases and J dropped 5 bases, with 13 bases sitting between them.

In its sample, this clonotype was seen many times. The V and J genes are TRBV7-3 and TRBJ2-5, with 8 positions matching TRBD1. The V and J ends lost 1 base and 4 bases, in that order; junction bases with no gene match: 8. The germline CDR1 and CDR2 sequences are SGHTA and FQGTGA. The CDR3 covers 16 residues. The CDR3 region has the DNA TGTGCCAGCAGCTTAAATGGGGGACAGGTGCGAGAGACCCAGTACTTC. Translated: CASSLNGGQVRETQYF.